Sequencing of this T cell receptor beta chain was carried out in a study of shared clonotypes between healthy human individuals. Positively selected for CCR7, the CD45RO-negative cells used as naive CD8 cells excluded terminally differentiated effector memory CD45RA+ cells. Points on this clone: The sample contains more than one DNA sequence encoding this CDR3.

Only in-frame clones appear in the TCRdb table, and some are missing; sequencing was by immunoSEQ multiplex PCR. The repertoire holds about 2 million clones, approximately 94% seen once, with 1% to 1.5% in the top ten. The TCR sequence derives from a man younger than 35 in good health. The sequencing sample was made of naive CD8+ T cells sorted from blood.

The CDR3 is CASSLGRASEQFF. DNA for the CDR3: TGTGCCAGCAGCTTAGGCCGGGCGAGTGAGCAGTTCTTC. This rearrangement joins TRBV13 to TRBJ2-1; D remains unclear. Germline values: CDR1 PRHDT, CDR2 FYEKMQ (reference sequence). This CDR3 has 13 amino acids. V was trimmed by 0 bases and J by 9 bases, leaving 9 bases between them.